This T cell receptor (beta chain) was profiled in a study of monozygotic twins with inflammatory bowel disease. cDNA was produced in eight separate reactions per sample. PCR of TCRalpha and TCRbeta cDNA was nested, with two rounds of 16 and 9 cycles. Reprocessing the 5' RACE reads, TCRdb reports a single entry for every CDR3 protein and omits DNA. This sample contains fewer than 550,000 distinct CDR3 sequences. Germline V lookup: CDR1 MNHNS, CDR2 SASEGT. CDR3 size: 14 residues. This TCR derives from a human donor with ulcerative colitis or Crohn's disease, or a healthy co-twin of an affected twin (not recorded which). The sample consisted of blood. The V and J genes are TRBV6-1 and TRBJ1-3; TCRdb returns TRBD1, unconfirmable since there is no DNA. CDR3 protein: CASSAGTYGNTIYF.